The subject of this entry is one T cell receptor beta chain. Germline V gene lookup returns CDR1 LGHNA and CDR2 YNFKEQ. The CDR3 consists of 14 residues. V was cut by 3 bases and J by 3 bases, with 11 bases left in between. These data belong to a study of blood T cell repertoires in COVID-19. Study summary: Donors in the United States, Italy and Spain gave samples during acute or convalescent COVID-19. Sample material is recorded as cDNA or gDNA derived from T cells, B-cell-depleted T cells, or PBMCs.

Original data processing: How many nucleated cells were present was estimated from reference gene primer amplification. Profiled with immunoSEQ multiplex PCR; TCRdb holds only in-frame clones, not every one. The DNA was the basis for D and trimming; V, J and clone size are from that table. The sample has tens of thousands of clones, roughly 86% seen once. The sample taken for sequencing was peripheral blood. The chain carries TRBV4-2 and TRBJ1-1; possible D gene TRBD1, 5 bases. The clonotype comes from a man aged 40-50 years with COVID-19, enrolled during active disease. This CDR3 is CASSQGGKDTEAFF. The CDR3 DNA is TGTGCCAGCAGCCAGGGGGGGAAGGACACTGAAGCTTTCTTT.